This T cell receptor (beta chain) was retrieved from a study of blood T cell repertoires in COVID-19. CDR3 size: 15 residues. V was clipped by 10 bases and J by 0 bases, with 16 bases between them. Germline V gene data show CDR1 as ENHRY and CDR2 as SYGVKD. Measured with immunoSEQ multiplex PCR; TCRdb has only the in-frame clones, and not every one. The repertoire holds 240,000 or so clones, with roughly 86% as singletons. The receptor was isolated from a woman aged 70-85 years with active or convalescent COVID-19. Sequenced sample: peripheral blood. This chain uses TRBV10-3 with TRBJ1-3; perhaps TRBD1 as D (6 bases). The CDR3 spells CATCRGTDSGNTIYF. CDR3 coding DNA: TGTGCCACCTGCAGGGGAACCGACTCTGGAAACACCATATATTTT.